One T cell receptor beta chain is described in this entry. The data originate from a study of blood T cell repertoires in COVID-19. About the study: Whether acute or convalescent, the COVID-19 samples came from the United States, Italy and Spain.

In terms of age and location, participants ranged from roughly 18 to 90 years and lived in under 30 US areas. Participants were placed into cohorts based on the clinical history they reported. Recovered status applied to Cohort 3 donors who had two consecutive negative PCRs. It also applied to those with clearance or with symptom resolution. V was cut by 4 bases and J by 0 bases, with 11 bases left in between. The CDR3 runs to 14 residues. Germline V CDR1 and CDR2: SQVTM, ANQGSEA. Generated by immunoSEQ multiplex PCR, the TCRdb table keeps only in-frame clones and is missing some. The data show about 160,000 clones, approximately 82% seen once.

Material: PBMCs or T cells enriched from blood (not recorded which). The TCR sequence derives from a man in his 60s who had recovered from COVID-19. The V and J genes are TRBV29-1 and TRBJ2-3; maybe TRBD2 (6 bases). Here the CDR3 reads CSVVSGTSTDTQYF. CDR3 coding DNA: TGCAGCGTTGTTTCAGGGACTAGCACAGATACGCAGTATTTT.